This T cell receptor (beta chain) was sequenced in a study of beta chain features in type 1 diabetes. The wider study: When patients were set against healthy donors, age, gender and cell yields were similar.

The germline CDR1 and CDR2 sequences are SGHAT and FQNNGV. This CDR3 contains 17 residues. V shed 7 bases, J shed 4 bases, and the junction held 15 bases outside the gene matches. Since all of the isolated RNA was reverse transcribed, expressed TCRB transcripts were what got sequenced. Assay: immunoSEQ multiplex PCR; the TCRdb copy retains only in-frame clones and omits some. The sample shows about 150,000 clones, around 10% of them seen only once. The source is a man between 18 and 35 years old in good health. The chain combines TRBV11-2 with TRBJ2-5; TRBD2 aligns across 10 bases. The source material was central memory CD4+ T cells from blood. CDR3 DNA: TGTGCCAGCACCCTTTTCCTCTCTAGCGGGAGAGGAGAGACCCAGTACTTC. It specifies CASTLFLSSGRGETQYF. The variable domain in full, with the rest retrieved from reference TRBV11-2 and TRBJ2-5, is EAGVAQSPRYKIIEKRQSVAFWCNPISGHATLYWYQQILGQGPKLLIQFQNNGVVDDSQLPKDRFSAERLKGVDSTLKIQPAKLEDSAVYLCASTLFLSSGRGETQYFGPGTRLLVL.